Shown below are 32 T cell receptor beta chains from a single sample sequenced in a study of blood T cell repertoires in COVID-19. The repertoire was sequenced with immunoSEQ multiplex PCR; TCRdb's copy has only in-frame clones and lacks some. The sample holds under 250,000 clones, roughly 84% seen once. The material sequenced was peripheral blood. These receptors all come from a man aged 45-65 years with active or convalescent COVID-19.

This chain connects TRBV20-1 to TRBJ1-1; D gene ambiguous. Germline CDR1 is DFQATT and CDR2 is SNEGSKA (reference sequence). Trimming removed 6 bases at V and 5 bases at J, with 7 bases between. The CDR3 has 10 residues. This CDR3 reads CSAPTTEAFF. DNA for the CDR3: TGCAGTGCCCCTACGACTGAAGCTTTCTTT.

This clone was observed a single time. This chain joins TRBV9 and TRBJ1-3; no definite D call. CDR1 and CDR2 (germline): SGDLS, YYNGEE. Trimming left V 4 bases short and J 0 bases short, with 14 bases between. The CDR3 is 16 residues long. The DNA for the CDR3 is TGTGCCAGCAGCTCCAGCGGGCGGACCTCTGGAAACACCATATATTTT. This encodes CASSSSGRTSGNTIYF.

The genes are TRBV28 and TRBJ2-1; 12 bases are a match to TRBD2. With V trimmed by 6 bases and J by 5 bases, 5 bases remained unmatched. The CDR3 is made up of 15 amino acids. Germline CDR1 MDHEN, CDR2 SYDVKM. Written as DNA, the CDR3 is TGTGCCAGCAGCTTGACTAGCGGGGGCCACAATGAGCAGTTCTTC. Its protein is CASSLTSGGHNEQFF.

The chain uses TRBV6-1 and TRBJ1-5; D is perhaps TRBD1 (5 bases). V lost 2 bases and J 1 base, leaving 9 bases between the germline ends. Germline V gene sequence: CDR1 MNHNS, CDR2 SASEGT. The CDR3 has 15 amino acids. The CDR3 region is CASSEMGPSNQPQHF. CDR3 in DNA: TGTGCCAGCAGTGAAATGGGGCCCAGCAATCAGCCCCAGCATTTT.

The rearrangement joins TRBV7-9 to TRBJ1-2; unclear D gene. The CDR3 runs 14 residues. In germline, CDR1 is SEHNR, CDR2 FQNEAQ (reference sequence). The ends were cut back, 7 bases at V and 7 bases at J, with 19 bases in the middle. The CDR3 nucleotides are TGTGCCAGCACCAAAATCGCGGGGAGCGGTGGCTACACCTTC. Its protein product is CASTKIAGSGGYTF. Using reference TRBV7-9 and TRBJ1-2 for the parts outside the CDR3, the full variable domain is DTGVSQNPRHKITKRGQNVTFRCDPISEHNRLYWYRQTLGQGPEFLTYFQNEAQLEKSRLLSDRFSAERPKGSFSTLEIQRTEQGDSAMYLCASTKIAGSGGYTFGSGTRLTVV.

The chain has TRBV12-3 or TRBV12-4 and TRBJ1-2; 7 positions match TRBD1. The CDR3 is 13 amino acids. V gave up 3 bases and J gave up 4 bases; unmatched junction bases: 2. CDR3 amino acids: CASSLGQIYGYTF. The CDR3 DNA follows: TGTGCCAGCAGTTTGGGACAGATCTATGGCTACACCTTC.

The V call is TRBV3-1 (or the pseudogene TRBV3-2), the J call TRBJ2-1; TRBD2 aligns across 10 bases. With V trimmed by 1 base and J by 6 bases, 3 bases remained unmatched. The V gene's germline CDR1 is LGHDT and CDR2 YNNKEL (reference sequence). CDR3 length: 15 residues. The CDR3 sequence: CASSQGVAGGNEQFF. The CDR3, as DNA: TGTGCCAGCAGCCAAGGGGTAGCGGGGGGCAATGAGCAGTTCTTC.

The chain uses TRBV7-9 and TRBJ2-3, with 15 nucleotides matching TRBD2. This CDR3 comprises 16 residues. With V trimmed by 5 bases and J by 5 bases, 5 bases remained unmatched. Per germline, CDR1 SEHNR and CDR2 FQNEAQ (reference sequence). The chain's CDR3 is CASSIGTSGGIDTQYF. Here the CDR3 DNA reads TGTGCCAGCAGCATCGGGACTAGCGGGGGGATAGATACGCAGTATTTT.

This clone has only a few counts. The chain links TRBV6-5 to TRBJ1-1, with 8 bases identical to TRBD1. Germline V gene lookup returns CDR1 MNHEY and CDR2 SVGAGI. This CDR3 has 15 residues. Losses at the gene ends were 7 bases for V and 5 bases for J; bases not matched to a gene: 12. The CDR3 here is CASTARTGRWTEAFF. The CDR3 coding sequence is TGTGCCAGCACCGCAAGGACAGGGAGATGGACTGAAGCTTTCTTT.

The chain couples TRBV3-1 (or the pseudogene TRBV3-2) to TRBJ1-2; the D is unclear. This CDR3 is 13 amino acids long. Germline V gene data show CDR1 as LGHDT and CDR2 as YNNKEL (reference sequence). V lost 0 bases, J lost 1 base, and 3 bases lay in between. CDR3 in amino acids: CASSQDFNYGYTF. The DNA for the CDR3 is TGTGCCAGCAGCCAAGACTTTAACTATGGCTACACCTTC.

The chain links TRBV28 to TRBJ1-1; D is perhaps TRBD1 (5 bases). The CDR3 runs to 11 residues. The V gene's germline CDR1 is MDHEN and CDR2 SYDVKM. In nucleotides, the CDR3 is TGTGTCACCCGGGGGTCCACTGAAGCTTTCTTT. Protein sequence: CVTRGSTEAFF.

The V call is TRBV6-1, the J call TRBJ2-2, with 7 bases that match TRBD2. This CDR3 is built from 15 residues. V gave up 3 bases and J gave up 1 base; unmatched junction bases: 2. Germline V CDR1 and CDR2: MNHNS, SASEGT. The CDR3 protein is CASSDGGGNTGELFF. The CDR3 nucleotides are TGTGCCAGCAGTGACGGCGGGGGGAACACCGGGGAGCTGTTTTTT.

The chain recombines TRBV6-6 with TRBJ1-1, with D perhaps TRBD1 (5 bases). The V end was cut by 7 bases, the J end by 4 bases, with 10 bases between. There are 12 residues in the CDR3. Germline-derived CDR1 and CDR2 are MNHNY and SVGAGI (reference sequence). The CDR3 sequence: CASTGVGTEAFF. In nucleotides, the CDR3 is TGTGCCAGCACGGGGGTCGGCACTGAAGCTTTCTTT.

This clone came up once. For the CDR3, the DNA is TGTGCCACCAGTTCCGGGACAGGCACAGATACGCAGTATTTT. Amino acid sequence: CATSSGTGTDTQYF. V usage is TRBV24-1 and J usage is TRBJ2-3, with 7 positions matching TRBD1. Looked up from germline, CDR1 is KGHDR and CDR2 is SFDVKD. Trimming took 6 bases from V and 1 from J; bases not matched to a gene: 3. The CDR3 is 14 residues long.

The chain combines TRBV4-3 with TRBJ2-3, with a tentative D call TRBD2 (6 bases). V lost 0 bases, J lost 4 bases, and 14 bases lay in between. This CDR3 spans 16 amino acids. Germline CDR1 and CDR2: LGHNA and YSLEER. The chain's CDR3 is CASSQDPGEPADTQYF. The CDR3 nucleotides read TGCGCCAGCAGCCAAGATCCGGGGGAGCCAGCAGATACGCAGTATTTT.

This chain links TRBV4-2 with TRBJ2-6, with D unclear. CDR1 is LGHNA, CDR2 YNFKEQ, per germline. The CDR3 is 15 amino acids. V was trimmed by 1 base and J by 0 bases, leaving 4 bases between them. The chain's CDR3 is CASSQGVSGANVLTF. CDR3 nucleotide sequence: TGTGCCAGCAGCCAAGGAGTCTCTGGGGCCAACGTCCTGACTTTC.

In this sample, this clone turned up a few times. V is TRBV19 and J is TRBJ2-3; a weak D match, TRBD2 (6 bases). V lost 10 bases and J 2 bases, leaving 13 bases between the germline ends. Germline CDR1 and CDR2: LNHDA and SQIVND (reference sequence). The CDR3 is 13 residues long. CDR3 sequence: CATQERATDTQYF. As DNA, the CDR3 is TGTGCCACCCAGGAGCGGGCCACAGATACGCAGTATTTT.

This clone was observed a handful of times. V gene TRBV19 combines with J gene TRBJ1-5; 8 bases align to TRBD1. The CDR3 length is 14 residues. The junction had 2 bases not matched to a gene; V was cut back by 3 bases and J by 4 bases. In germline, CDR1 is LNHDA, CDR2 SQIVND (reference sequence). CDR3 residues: CASSMTGDNQPQHF. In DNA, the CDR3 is TGTGCCAGTAGTATGACAGGGGATAATCAGCCCCAGCATTTT.

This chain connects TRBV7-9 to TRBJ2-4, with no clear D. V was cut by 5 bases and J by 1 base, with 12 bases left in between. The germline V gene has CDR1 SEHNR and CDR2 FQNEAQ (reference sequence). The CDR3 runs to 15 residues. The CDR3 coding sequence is TGTGCCAGCAGCCTTGTCCTCGCGGCCAAAAACATTCAGTACTTC. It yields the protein CASSLVLAAKNIQYF. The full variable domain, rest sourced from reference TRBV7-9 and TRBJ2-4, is DTGVSQNPRHKITKRGQNVTFRCDPISEHNRLYWYRQTLGQGPEFLTYFQNEAQLEKSRLLSDRFSAERPKGSFSTLEIQRTEQGDSAMYLCASSLVLAAKNIQYFGAGTRLSVL.

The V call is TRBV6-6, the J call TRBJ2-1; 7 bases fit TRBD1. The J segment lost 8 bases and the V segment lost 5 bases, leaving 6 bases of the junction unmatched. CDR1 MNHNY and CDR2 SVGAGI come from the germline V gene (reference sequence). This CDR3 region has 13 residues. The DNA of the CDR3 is TGTGCCAGCAGTCTTCCAGGGGGAGATGAGCAGTTCTTC. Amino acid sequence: CASSLPGGDEQFF.

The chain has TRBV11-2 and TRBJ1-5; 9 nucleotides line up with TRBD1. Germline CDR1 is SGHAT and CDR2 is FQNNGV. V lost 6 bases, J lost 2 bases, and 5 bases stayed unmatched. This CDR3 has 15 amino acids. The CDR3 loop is CASSHGQGRNQPQHF. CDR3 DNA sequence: TGTGCCAGCAGTCACGGACAGGGGCGCAATCAGCCCCAGCATTTT.

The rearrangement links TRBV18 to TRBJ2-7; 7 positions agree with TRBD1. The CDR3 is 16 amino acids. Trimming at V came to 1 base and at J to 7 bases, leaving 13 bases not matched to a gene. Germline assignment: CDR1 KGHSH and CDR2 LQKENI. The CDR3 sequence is CASSPRSGQASGEQYF. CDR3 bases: TGTGCCAGCTCACCACGATCAGGACAGGCCTCGGGAGAGCAGTACTTC.

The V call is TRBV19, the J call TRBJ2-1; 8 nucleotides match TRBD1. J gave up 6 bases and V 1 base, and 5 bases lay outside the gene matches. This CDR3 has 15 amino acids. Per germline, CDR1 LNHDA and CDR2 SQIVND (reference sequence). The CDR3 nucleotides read TGTGCCAGTAGTATAGTCCGGGACAGGTCCAATGAGCAGTTCTTC. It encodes CASSIVRDRSNEQFF.

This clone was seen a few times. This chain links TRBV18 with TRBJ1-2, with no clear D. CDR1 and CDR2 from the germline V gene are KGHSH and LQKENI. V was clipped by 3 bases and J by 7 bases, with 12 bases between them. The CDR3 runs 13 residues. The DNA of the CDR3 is TGTGCCAGCTCACCCGGGGAGCGAAGTGGCTACACCTTC. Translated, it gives CASSPGERSGYTF.

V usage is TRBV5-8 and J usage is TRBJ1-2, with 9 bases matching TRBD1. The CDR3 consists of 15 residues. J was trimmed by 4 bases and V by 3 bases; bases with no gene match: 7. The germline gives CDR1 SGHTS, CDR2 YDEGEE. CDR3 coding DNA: TGTGCCAGCAGCTGGGACAGGGCGCGATCCTATGGCTACACCTTC. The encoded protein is CASSWDRARSYGYTF.

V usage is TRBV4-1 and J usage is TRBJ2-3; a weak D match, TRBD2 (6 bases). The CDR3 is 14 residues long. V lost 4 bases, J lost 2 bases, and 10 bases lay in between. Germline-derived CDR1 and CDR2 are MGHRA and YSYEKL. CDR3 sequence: CASSRGLSTDTQYF. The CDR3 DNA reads TGCGCCAGCAGCCGTGGACTATCCACAGATACGCAGTATTTT.

The CDR3 spells CAIEMAGEGGGYTF. The CDR3 DNA follows: TGTGCCATCGAAATGGCGGGGGAAGGTGGTGGCTACACCTTC. The chain links TRBV28 to TRBJ1-2, with D tentatively TRBD1 (5 bases). The CDR3 totals 14 residues. The germline gives CDR1 MDHEN, CDR2 SYDVKM. The V and J ends lost 10 bases and 7 bases respectively, with 22 bases between them.

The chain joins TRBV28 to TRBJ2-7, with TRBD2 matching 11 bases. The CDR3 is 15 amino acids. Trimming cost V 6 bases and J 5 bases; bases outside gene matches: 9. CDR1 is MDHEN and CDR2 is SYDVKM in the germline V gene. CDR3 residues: CASSLSGGAHHEQYF. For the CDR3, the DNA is TGTGCCAGCAGCCTTAGCGGGGGGGCCCACCACGAGCAGTACTTC.

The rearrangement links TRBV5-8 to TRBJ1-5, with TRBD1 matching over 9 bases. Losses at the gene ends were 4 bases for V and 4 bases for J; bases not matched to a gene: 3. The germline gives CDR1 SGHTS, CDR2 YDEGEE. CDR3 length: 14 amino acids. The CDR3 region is CASSGGQGNQPQHF. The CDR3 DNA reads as TGTGCCAGCAGCGGCGGACAGGGGAATCAGCCCCAGCATTTT.

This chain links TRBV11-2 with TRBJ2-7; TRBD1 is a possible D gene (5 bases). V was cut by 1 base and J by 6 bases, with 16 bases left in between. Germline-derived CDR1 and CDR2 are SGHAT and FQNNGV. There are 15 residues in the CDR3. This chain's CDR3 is CASSLVPGSQVEQYF. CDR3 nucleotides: TGTGCCAGCAGCTTAGTCCCAGGGTCGCAGGTCGAGCAGTACTTC. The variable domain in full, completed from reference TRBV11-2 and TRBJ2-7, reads EAGVAQSPRYKIIEKRQSVAFWCNPISGHATLYWYQQILGQGPKLLIQFQNNGVVDDSQLPKDRFSAERLKGVDSTLKIQPAKLEDSAVYLCASSLVPGSQVEQYFGPGTRLTVT.

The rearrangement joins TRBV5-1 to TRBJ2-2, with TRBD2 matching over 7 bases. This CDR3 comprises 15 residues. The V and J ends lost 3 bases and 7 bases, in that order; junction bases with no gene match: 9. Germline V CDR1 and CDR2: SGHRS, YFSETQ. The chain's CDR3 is CASSSPRGGNGELFF. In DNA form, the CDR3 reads TGCGCCAGCAGCTCCCCCCGGGGAGGGAACGGGGAGCTGTTTTTT. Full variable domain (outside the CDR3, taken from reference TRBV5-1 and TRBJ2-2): KAGVTQTPRYLIKTRGQQVTLSCSPISGHRSVSWYQQTPGQGLQFLFEYFSETQRNKGNFPGRFSGRQFSNSRSEMNVSTLELGDSALYLCASSSPRGGNGELFFGEGSRLTVL.

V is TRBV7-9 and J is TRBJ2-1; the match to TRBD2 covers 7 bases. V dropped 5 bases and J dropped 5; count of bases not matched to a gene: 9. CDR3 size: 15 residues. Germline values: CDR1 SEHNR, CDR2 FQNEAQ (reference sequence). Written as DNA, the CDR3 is TGTGCCAGCAGCCCAAAGCGGGACTCTCACAATGAGCAGTTCTTC. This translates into CASSPKRDSHNEQFF.